This T cell receptor (beta chain) comes out of a study of human thymus T cells. Clones were read by immunoSEQ multiplex PCR, and TCRdb kept only the in-frame ones, dropping some. This sample carries about 130,000 clones, more than 90% of them seen once, and the ten largest clones take under 0.025%. Study conclusions and caveats: Related work showed strongly overlapping thymic repertoires across unrelated individuals. Repertoires from thymus and blood appeared to show biased V and J gene usage.

Comments on this clone: Its matching antigen is unknown.

It was from resections taken during corrective heart surgery that the thymus tissue came. Donation came from healthy Finnish infants having corrective surgery for congenital heart defects. V gave up 4 bases and J gave up 2 bases, with 10 bases separating them. The CDR3 covers 14 residues. Germline V gene data show CDR1 as LGHNA and CDR2 as YNFKEQ. This chain links TRBV4-2 with TRBJ2-3; possible D gene TRBD2, 5 bases. This receptor was taken from a boy younger than two with a congenital heart defect but otherwise immunologically healthy. Sequenced sample: thymus tissue. DNA of the CDR3: TGTGCCAGCAGCCCACGGACTTTCACAGATACGCAGTATTTT. It specifies CASSPRTFTDTQYF.